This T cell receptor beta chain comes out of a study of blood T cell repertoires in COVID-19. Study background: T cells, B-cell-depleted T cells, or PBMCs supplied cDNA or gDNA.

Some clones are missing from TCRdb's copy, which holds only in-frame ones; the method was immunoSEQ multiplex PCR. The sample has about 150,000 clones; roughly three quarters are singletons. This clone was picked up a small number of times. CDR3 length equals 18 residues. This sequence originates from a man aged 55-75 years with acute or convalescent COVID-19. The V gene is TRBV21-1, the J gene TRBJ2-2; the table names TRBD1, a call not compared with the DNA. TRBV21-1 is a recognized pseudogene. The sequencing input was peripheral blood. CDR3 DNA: TGTGCCAGCAGCAAAGCCCTACTGTGCAGGGGGGACACCGGGGAGCTGTTTTTT. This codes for CASSKALLCRGDTGELFF.